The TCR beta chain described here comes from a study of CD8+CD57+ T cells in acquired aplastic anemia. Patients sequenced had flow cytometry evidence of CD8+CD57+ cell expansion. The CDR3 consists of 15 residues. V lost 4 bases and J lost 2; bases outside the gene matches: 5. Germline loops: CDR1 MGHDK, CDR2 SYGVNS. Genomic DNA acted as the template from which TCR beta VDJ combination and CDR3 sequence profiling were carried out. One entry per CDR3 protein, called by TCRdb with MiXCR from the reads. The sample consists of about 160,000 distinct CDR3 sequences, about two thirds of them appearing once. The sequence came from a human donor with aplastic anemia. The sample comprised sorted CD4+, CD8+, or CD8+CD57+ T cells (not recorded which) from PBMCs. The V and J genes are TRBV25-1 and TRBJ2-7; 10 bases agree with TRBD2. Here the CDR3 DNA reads TGTGCCAGCAGTGTCCTAGCGGGAGTAACCTACGAGCAGTACTTC. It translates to CASSVLAGVTYEQYF.